The 6 T cell receptor beta chains listed next were all sequenced from one sample in a study of T cells in localized non-small cell lung cancer (dated by TCRdb to 2018 to 2021). To prepare the library, the immunoSEQ multiplex PCR assay was applied. Imported from immuneACCESS, the table was reduced by TCRdb to in-frame sequences with V and J called. These copies leave out some clones; in studies compared against another copy, an unresolved V gene accounts for under half, and the cause of the remainder is not known. The sample table shows several thousand clones, and 85% to 90% are seen once. The ten biggest clones cover around 2.4% of the sample. Sequencing used peripheral blood, obtained before any cancer treatment. The receptors come from a female donor of 60 years or more with stage II squamous cell lung carcinoma.

This rearrangement joins TRBV7-8 to TRBJ2-5; D possibly corresponds to TRBD2 (6 bases). Germline CDR1 and CDR2: SGHVS and FQNEAQ. The CDR3 runs to 18 residues. V shed 0 bases and J shed 7 bases, with 24 bases lying between them. The CDR3 DNA reads as TGTGCCAGCAGCTTAGCAAGAGGAGGGTCGGGGCCGTTGGGGACCCAGTACTTC. Translating gives CASSLARGGSGPLGTQYF.

The CDR3 sequence: CASSDSGLPLAEAFF. The CDR3 DNA sequence: TGCGCCAGCAGTGATTCTGGGCTCCCGCTGGCTGAAGCTTTCTTT. V is TRBV10-2 and J is TRBJ1-1; D gene ambiguous. Trimming removed 3 bases at V and 6 bases at J, with 17 bases between. Germline V CDR1 and CDR2: WSHSY, SAAADI. The CDR3 spans 15 residues.

This clone was observed a single time. This chain links TRBV28 with TRBJ2-2, with D maybe TRBD2 (5 bases). Germline V gene sequence: CDR1 MDHEN, CDR2 SYDVKM. Trimming pared 7 bases from V and 5 bases from J, leaving 14 bases between. The CDR3 is made up of 14 amino acids. Here the CDR3 reads CASMQAPGTGELFF. In DNA, the CDR3 is TGTGCCAGCATGCAGGCCCCGGGGACCGGGGAGCTGTTTTTT.

V is TRBV7-8 and J is TRBJ1-3; TRBD1 might be the D (5 bases). The CDR3 runs to 17 residues. The germline gives CDR1 SGHVS, CDR2 FQNEAQ. The V end lost 5 bases, the J end lost 0 bases, and 17 bases lay between the germline ends. The CDR3 sequence is CASSRLFDSSSGNTIYF. The CDR3 DNA reads TGTGCCAGCAGCCGGCTTTTTGACAGCTCCTCTGGAAACACCATATATTTT.

The CDR3 DNA follows: TGCAGTACTCGGGGATCCAGGGGTACCTTCTTC. This encodes CSTRGSRGTFF. The genes are TRBV29-1 and TRBJ2-1, with TRBD1 as a possible D gene (6 bases). Germline lookup yields CDR1 SQVTM and CDR2 ANQGSEA. CDR3 length: 11 amino acids.

The rearrangement uses TRBV11-2 and TRBJ2-7, with D perhaps being TRBD1 or TRBD2 (5 bases each). CDR3 length equals 13 residues. The ends were cut back, 7 bases at V and 5 bases at J, with 15 bases in the middle. Per the germline V gene, CDR1 is SGHAT and CDR2 is FQNNGV. The DNA for the CDR3 is TGTGCCAGCACCCGAGATCGAGGGGACGAGCAGTACTTC. Protein product: CASTRDRGDEQYF.